The 30 T cell receptor beta chains reported below all come from one sample, sequenced in a study of blood T cell repertoires in COVID-19. Clones were read by immunoSEQ multiplex PCR, and TCRdb kept only the in-frame ones, dropping some. Here the sample spans some 58,000 clones, 77% being singletons. Sequencing used peripheral blood. The receptors stem from a human donor in a cohort sampled during active COVID-19.

Here the CDR3 DNA reads TGTGCCAGCAGCCCGGGACTAGCGGGAAACAACTTGGGGAACTCCTACAATGAGCAGTTCTTC. Translation: CASSPGLAGNNLGNSYNEQFF. The chain recombines TRBV4-2 with TRBJ2-1; 13 positions agree with TRBD2. V dropped 4 bases and J dropped 0; count of bases not matched to a gene: 15. Germline CDR1 and CDR2: LGHNA and YNFKEQ. The CDR3 totals 21 residues.

The gene calls are TRBV4-1 and TRBJ1-2, with TRBD1 matching 9 bases. Germline values: CDR1 MGHRA, CDR2 YSYEKL. Trimming at V came to 6 bases and at J to 8 bases, leaving 10 bases not matched to a gene. This CDR3 contains 14 residues. CDR3 sequence reads: CASRPPGQGYGYTF. The CDR3 DNA reads as TGCGCCAGCAGGCCTCCAGGACAGGGGTACGGCTACACCTTC.

This clone has just one count. The V call is TRBV3-1 (or the pseudogene TRBV3-2), the J call TRBJ2-7; 7 bases match TRBD2. The CDR3 runs to 17 residues. Trimming cost V 3 bases and J 0 bases; bases outside gene matches: 11. The germline CDR1 and CDR2 sequences are LGHDT and YNNKEL (reference sequence). The CDR3 nucleotides read TGTGCCAGCAGCCACCCCGGAAGGGAGGGGCCCTCCTACGAGCAGTACTTC. It yields the protein CASSHPGREGPSYEQYF.

The CDR3 here is CASSQQGAANEKLFF. Here the CDR3 DNA reads TGCGCCAGCAGTCAACAGGGAGCGGCTAATGAAAAACTGTTTTTT. The chain is built from TRBV10-2 and TRBJ1-4, with a tentative D call TRBD1 (6 bases). With 5 bases removed from V and 3 bases from J, the gap between germline ends came to 13 bases. This CDR3 has 15 residues. The germline gives CDR1 WSHSY, CDR2 SAAADI.

CDR3 loop: CASSQEGAFSGNTIYF. In DNA form, the CDR3 reads TGTGCCAGCAGCCAAGAAGGGGCCTTCTCTGGAAACACCATATATTTT. The chain recombines TRBV3-1 (or the pseudogene TRBV3-2) with TRBJ1-3; D is perhaps TRBD1 (5 bases). Trimming left V 0 bases short and J 0 bases short, with 9 bases between. This CDR3 has 16 amino acids. Germline CDR1 is LGHDT and CDR2 is YNNKEL (reference sequence).

This sequence joins TRBV6-5 and TRBJ2-2, with D possibly TRBD1 on 6 matching bases. The CDR3 contains 14 residues. Germline V gives CDR1 MNHEY, CDR2 SVGAGI. The ends were cut back, 5 bases at V and 4 bases at J, with 11 bases in the middle. The CDR3 sequence is CASSLNRVTGELFF. CDR3 DNA sequence: TGTGCCAGCAGTCTTAACAGGGTCACCGGGGAGCTGTTTTTT.

This chain uses TRBV25-1 with TRBJ2-5; 9 nucleotides align to TRBD1. The CDR3 is made up of 15 amino acids. CDR1 is MGHDK, CDR2 SYGVNS, per germline. With 6 bases clipped from V and 5 bases from J, the junction kept 10 bases outside the gene matches. CDR3 amino acids: CASSSYRGLWETQYF. In nucleotides, the CDR3 is TGTGCCAGCAGCAGCTACAGGGGGCTGTGGGAGACCCAGTACTTC.

The V gene is TRBV24-1, the J gene TRBJ2-7; TRBD2 might be the D (6 bases). Germline V CDR1 and CDR2: KGHDR, SFDVKD. CDR3 length: 20 amino acids. Trimming cost V 2 bases and J 2 bases, with 27 bases left between them. As DNA, the CDR3 is TGTGCCACCAGTGATTACGCCGCCCCCTTGGAGGAGGGTCTTCCCTACGAGCAGTACTTC. Translating gives CATSDYAAPLEEGLPYEQYF.

In this sample, this clone turned up a few times. The chain is built from TRBV5-1 and TRBJ2-1; D is possibly TRBD2 (5 bases). The CDR3 consists of 17 residues. The germline V and J ends were trimmed by 0 bases and 0 bases, with 13 bases remaining between them. CDR1 and CDR2 (germline): SGHRS, YFSETQ. DNA for the CDR3: TGCGCCAGCAGCTTGGCGTGCGGGCCTAGCTCCTACAATGAGCAGTTCTTC. It encodes CASSLACGPSSYNEQFF.

The rearrangement links TRBV3-1 (or the pseudogene TRBV3-2) to TRBJ1-2; TRBD1 aligns across 7 bases. Germline-derived CDR1 and CDR2 are LGHDT and YNNKEL (reference sequence). This CDR3 region has 16 residues. V lost 8 bases, J lost 2 bases, and 14 bases stayed unmatched. CDR3 nucleotide sequence: TGTGCCAGCTCCACGACGGGCGACAGGGCGAACTATGGCTACACCTTC. It specifies CASSTTGDRANYGYTF.

This rearrangement joins TRBV30 to TRBJ1-1; TRBD1 agrees at 9 bases. Trimming at V came to 1 base and at J to 11 bases, leaving 11 bases not matched to a gene. The germline V gene has CDR1 GTSNPN and CDR2 SVGIG (reference sequence). CDR3 length: 14 residues. The CDR3 nucleotides read TGTGCCTGGAGTGGTGGGACAGGGCGACAAGCTGCTTTCTTT. Its translation is CAWSGGTGRQAAFF.

This clone is a singleton in its sample. The V and J genes are TRBV10-2 and TRBJ2-7, with 8 nucleotides matching TRBD2. Looked up from germline, CDR1 is WSHSY and CDR2 is SAAADI. With 8 bases clipped from V and 9 bases from J, the junction kept 15 bases outside the gene matches. The length of the CDR3 is 14 residues. CDR3 loop: CASDALRGEAPQYF. The CDR3 DNA sequence: TGCGCCAGCGACGCGTTGCGGGGGGAGGCCCCGCAGTACTTC.

This rearrangement joins TRBV5-1 to TRBJ1-2; 7 bases are a match to TRBD1. The CDR3 totals 16 residues. CDR1 is SGHRS and CDR2 is YFSETQ in the germline V gene. V was clipped by 5 bases and J by 4 bases; unmatched bases: 14. CDR3 sequence: CASRHETTGLGYGYTF. CDR3 sequence (DNA): TGCGCCAGCAGACATGAAACGACAGGGTTGGGCTATGGCTACACCTTC.

This clone was seen once. The chain carries TRBV12-3 or TRBV12-4 and TRBJ2-3; D gene uncertain. The CDR3 loop spans 13 amino acids. Between the trimmed V and J ends, which lost 6 bases and 10 bases, there was a span of 17 bases. The CDR3 region has the DNA TGTGCCAGCAGCCAACCGGGTCCATCCCCGCAGTATTTT. Its translation is CASSQPGPSPQYF.

V usage is TRBV7-8 and J usage is TRBJ1-5; D might be TRBD1 (6 bases). CDR1 and CDR2 (germline): SGHVS, FQNEAQ. With 2 bases removed from V and 3 bases from J, the gap between germline ends came to 20 bases. The CDR3 totals 18 residues. In nucleotides, the CDR3 is TGTGCCAGCAGCTTAAAGGCTCAGGGGTCCACCCTCAATCAGCCCCAGCATTTT. The encoded protein is CASSLKAQGSTLNQPQHF.

This clone was recorded only once. The J gene is TRBJ2-5, the V gene TRBV28; a possible D gene is TRBD2 (5 bases). With the DNA end fitting TRBJ2-7 better, the J assignment may be wrong. CDR1 MDHEN and CDR2 SYDVKM come from the germline V gene. CDR3 length equals 14 residues. The CDR3 is CASSDHEGSYEQYF. The CDR3 region has the DNA TGTGCCAGCAGTGACCATGAGGGCTCCTACGAGCAGTACTTC.

The V call is TRBV28, the J call TRBJ2-4; D unresolved. In germline, CDR1 is MDHEN, CDR2 SYDVKM. This CDR3 comprises 11 residues. Trimming left V 8 bases short and J 0 bases short, with 2 bases between. Here the CDR3 DNA reads TGTGCCAGCCTAGCCAAAAACATTCAGTACTTC. Encoded protein: CASLAKNIQYF.

The CDR3 sequence is CASGVNGAWFF. DNA for the CDR3: TGTGCCAGCGGAGTTAATGGGGCTTGGTTCTTC. The rearrangement links TRBV6-4 to TRBJ2-1, with TRBD1 as a possible D gene (5 bases). This CDR3 has 11 amino acids. Per the germline V gene, CDR1 is MRHNA and CDR2 is SNTAGT. V lost 8 bases and J 15 bases, leaving 17 bases between the germline ends.

This clone came up a few times. The V and J genes are TRBV6-5 and TRBJ1-2; TRBD1 aligns across 7 bases. Per the germline V gene, CDR1 is MNHEY and CDR2 is SVGAGI. The CDR3 length is 14 residues. Germline trimming cut 6 bases from V and 3 bases from J; bases unmatched to any gene: 7. CDR3 region: CASSPGQQHYGYTF. The DNA of the CDR3 is TGTGCCAGCAGCCCGGGACAGCAGCACTATGGCTACACCTTC.

J is TRBJ2-3 and V is TRBV18; D gene unclear. From germline, CDR1 is KGHSH and CDR2 LQKENI. V was cut by 6 bases and J by 1 base, with 11 bases left in between. The CDR3 runs to 14 residues. The CDR3 DNA reads TGTGCCAGCTCCCCGGTGCTTGGCACAGATACGCAGTATTTT. It codes for CASSPVLGTDTQYF.

A few counts support this clone. The chain uses TRBV10-1 and TRBJ2-5, with D perhaps matching TRBD1 (5 bases). CDR1 and CDR2 from the germline V gene are WNHNN and SYGVQD (reference sequence). V lost 5 bases and J lost 5, with 24 bases in between. CDR3 length equals 17 residues. CDR3 amino acids: CASSPGQFGPTRETQYF. CDR3 sequence (DNA): TGCGCCAGCAGTCCCGGACAATTCGGGCCAACCAGGGAGACCCAGTACTTC.

CDR3 sequence (DNA): TGTACCAACTCGGGGGGTTTGGATCAGCCCCAGCATTTT. It codes for CTNSGGLDQPQHF. The chain has TRBV12-3 or TRBV12-4 and TRBJ1-5, with D possibly being TRBD1 (5 bases). The CDR3 sequence is 13 residues long.

The genes are TRBV5-6 and TRBJ2-5; 10 bases match TRBD2. This CDR3 is built from 19 residues. V lost 0 bases and J lost 4; bases outside the gene matches: 15. The germline CDR1 and CDR2 sequences are SGHDT and YYEEEE. This chain's CDR3 is CASSLATNFRAGGPETQYF. The CDR3 DNA reads TGTGCCAGCAGCTTGGCGACGAATTTCCGAGCGGGGGGGCCAGAGACCCAGTACTTC.

CDR3 protein: CASSYSGAVHGYTF. For the CDR3, the DNA is TGTGCCAGCAGTTACTCGGGGGCAGTTCATGGCTACACCTTC. The rearrangement joins TRBV6-2 or TRBV6-3 to TRBJ1-2; D is possibly TRBD1 (6 bases). Trimming removed 0 bases at V and 6 bases at J, with 11 bases between. The CDR3 totals 14 residues. Germline-derived CDR1 and CDR2 are MNHEY and SVGEGT.

The chain employs TRBV6-5 and TRBJ1-2, with 7 positions matching TRBD1. CDR3 size: 13 residues. The V and J ends lost 6 bases and 6 bases, in that order; junction bases with no gene match: 7. Looked up from germline, CDR1 is MNHEY and CDR2 is SVGAGI. The CDR3 DNA is TGTGCCAGCAGGCTCACAGGGGACCATGGCTACACCTTC. This gives the protein CASRLTGDHGYTF.

The chain joins TRBV5-4 to TRBJ2-3; 7 nucleotides match TRBD1. There are 14 residues in the CDR3. Germline assignment: CDR1 SGHNT and CDR2 YYREEE (reference sequence). V dropped 3 bases and J dropped 4; count of bases not matched to a gene: 5. CDR3 DNA: TGTGCCAGCAGCTCCACAGGGGCCGCAGATACGCAGTATTTT. Its translation is CASSSTGAADTQYF.

This clone was seen repeatedly, ten times or more. The rearrangement uses TRBV3-1 (or the pseudogene TRBV3-2) and TRBJ1-3; tentatively, D is TRBD1 (5 bases). CDR3 length equals 17 residues. V was pared by 0 bases and J by 0 bases, with 12 bases between. The germline V gene has CDR1 LGHDT and CDR2 YNNKEL (reference sequence). The CDR3 DNA is TGTGCCAGCAGCCAAGATGTGGGCGGGACCTCTGGAAACACCATATATTTT. It encodes CASSQDVGGTSGNTIYF.

The genes are TRBV5-6 and TRBJ2-5; D might be TRBD2 (5 bases). From germline, CDR1 is SGHDT and CDR2 YYEEEE. This CDR3 is built from 13 residues. The V and J ends lost 2 bases and 4 bases respectively, with 9 bases between them. For the CDR3, the DNA is TGTGCCAGCAGCTTCAGTCGGGGAGAGACCCAGTACTTC. Residues: CASSFSRGETQYF.

The chain combines TRBV5-1 with TRBJ1-1; D is unresolved. Germline CDR1 SGHRS, CDR2 YFSETQ. Trimming took off 0 bases at V and 6 bases at J, with 12 bases between the two ends. This CDR3 is 14 amino acids long. For the CDR3, the DNA is TGCGCCAGCAGCTTGGAAGGGAGGGCAGCTGAAGCTTTCTTT. Its translation: CASSLEGRAAEAFF.

The genes are TRBV15 and TRBJ2-2; TRBD2 matches at 7 bases. The CDR3 is 14 amino acids. Trimming removed 8 bases from V and 5 bases from J; junction bases left unmatched: 8. The germline CDR1 and CDR2 sequences are LNHNV and YYDKDF (reference sequence). Written as DNA, the CDR3 is TGTGCCACCGGACTCACGGGGGGAACCGGGGAGCTGTTTTTT. Its protein is CATGLTGGTGELFF.